This TCR beta chain was documented in a study of OX40 agonist ivuxolimab in advanced cancers. The method was immunoSEQ multiplex PCR; TCRdb's version includes in-frame clones alone and lacks a portion of them. The profile shows approximately 26,000 clones, around four fifths of them singletons. Individuals having autoimmune disease history or systemic immunosuppression were not enrolled. Germline V lookup: CDR1 LNHDA, CDR2 SQIVND (reference sequence). V lost 4 bases and J 5 bases, leaving 9 bases between the germline ends. The CDR3 has 12 amino acids. The rearrangement uses TRBV19 and TRBJ2-7; D is uncertain. The source of this sequence is an adult with an advanced solid tumor such as melanoma, head and neck, liver or kidney cancer. Sample: CD4+ or CD8+ T cells sorted from blood, taken in a trial of the OX40 agonist ivuxolimab. The CDR3 sequence: CASSTVRDEQYF. The CDR3 bases are TGTGCCAGTAGTACCGTAAGGGACGAGCAGTACTTC.